The clone carrying this TCR beta chain was seen many times. Its cognate antigen is unknown. From the germline J gene comes the end of the CDR3, since the read stops 3 residues before it. Libraries were prepared by immunoSEQ multiplex PCR; TCRdb keeps only in-frame clonotypes and omits some of them. The data show about 39,000 clones, none appearing only once, with 2.5% to 3.5% held by the ten largest. The entry originates in a study of T cell clonality in common variable immunodeficiency. Overall study findings and caveats: CVID subjects shared fewer TCRbeta clones than healthy controls did. CVID patient heterogeneity limited repertoire-clinical complication correlations. In common variable immunodeficiency, TCR beta chains reportedly carried fewer deletions and N-nucleotide insertions.

This CDR3 is built from 15 residues. Germline CDR1 SGHNT, CDR2 YYREEE (reference sequence). Both groups were predominantly of Caucasian heritage. The V gene is TRBV5-4, the J gene TRBJ1-1; the D gene is possibly TRBD1 (6 bases). The sample comprised peripheral blood mononuclear cells. The source of this sequence is a person aged 18-69 years in good health. Incomplete CDR3 DNA: TGTGCCAGCAGCTTTAGGGGGAGTCTGGGAGAGACC. Translated, it gives CASSFRGSLGET. The entire CDR3 protein reads CASSFRGSLGETAFF.